Detailed here is one T cell receptor beta chain. The antigen it recognizes is unknown. Within one base of it there is no much larger clone, and no base qualities were kept. The library relied on 5' RACE. Sequencer: NextSeq 500. The TCR library protocol attached a unique molecular identifier to each TCR cDNA molecule to allow correction of PCR and sequencing errors. As for how the authors treated the data: TCR identification, UMI-based error correction and CDR3 extraction were performed with Decombinator tools. TCRs above a frequency of 2 per 1,000, corresponding to the top 1% of the tumor frequency distribution, were defined as expanded. Renyi diversity was computed with the R vegan package after each repertoire had been subsampled 100 times to 5,000 TCRs. CDR3 similarity networks were built from amino acid triplet string-kernel similarity, connecting CDR3s with pairwise similarity above 0.82. The public reads were run again by TCRdb, first through fastp at Q25 and then through MiXCR, and only productive beta chains were kept. Here each entry gathers all rows of one CDR3 protein and keeps the most common genes and DNA. TCRdb, not the authors, supplied the V and J calls. This sample is represented by about 18,000 distinct CDR3 sequences; around 20% of them were singletons. Together, the top ten hold over 12% of the sample.

Per the publication, the time point label means: sample taken at primary tumor resection. For TCR sequencing, whole RNA was extracted from tumor and nontumor lung tissue, or from cryopreserved PBMC samples, and no cell sorting was done. Samples were obtained from around 72 patients with early-stage, untreated non-small cell lung cancer from the lung TRACERx cohort. Patients were selected for TCR sequencing only if sufficient RNA was available from at least two tumor regions. This specimen belongs to a study of spatial heterogeneity in lung cancer (dated by TCRdb to about 2019). Study-level background: Beta-chain transcripts were consistently detected in greater numbers than alpha-chain transcripts, which likely reflected higher beta-chain transcript abundance. The study quantitatively compared TCR alpha and beta repertoires across multiple tumor regions, matched nontumor lung and blood in non-small cell lung cancer. In the raw uncorrected reads, each unique combination of TCR and UMI appeared more than ten times on average. The study linked features of the TCR repertoire to counts of nonsynonymous mutations, which were determined by whole-exome sequencing of tumor tissue. At surgery, both alpha and beta chains were TCR-sequenced in roughly 230 tumor regions, fewer than 85 matched nontumor lung samples and just over 55 PBMC samples. The study at large found these results: Ubiquitous expanded tumor TCRs were found in blood more often at tumor resection than at routine follow-up. Confirming at a functional level the hypothesis that regional TCRs recognize regional mutations was considered to require additional single-cell paired TCR alpha and beta sequencing.

V and J lose 6 bases and 6 bases, and a span of 11 bases separates them. The germline V gene (reference sequence) provides CDR1 DFQATT and CDR2 SNEGSKA. Reading from cysteine to phenylalanine, the CDR3 counts 11 amino acids. Only the CDR3 part of the read is kept: 33 bases, read in frame from the first base. The rearranged chain carries TRBV20-1 and TRBJ1-2; a confident D gene designation cannot be given. The material sequenced was PBMCs, taken at surgery. The source is a male donor with early-stage non-small cell lung cancer. The sequence in DNA is TGCAGTGCGCAGGTCCGGGATGGCTACACCTTC. Its translation is CSAQVRDGYTF.